This TCR beta chain emerged from a study of lymphopenia after photon versus proton radiotherapy. Study findings and constraints: After the lymphocyte nadir, photon-treated repertoires showed oligoclonal expansion, especially of CD8+ Temra cells. Relative stability marked proton patients; photon patients lost diversity and naive cells. Post-nadir TCR diversity decline inversely tracked overall survival among those who died.

This CDR3 is built from 14 residues. Trimming pared 6 bases from V and 0 bases from J, leaving 12 bases between. Per germline, CDR1 SGHAT and CDR2 FQNNGV. Sequencing used immunoSEQ multiplex PCR; TCRdb keeps in-frame clones, though not all of them. The sample consists of more than 30,000 clones, nearly 90% of them appearing once. This clone occurred a few times. The antigen is undetermined. This material consisted of peripheral blood, taken from a patient treated with proton-based radiotherapy. This sequence was found in a woman in her 70s with pancreatic cancer. Some clones in this sample may be carry-over from other donors' samples. V and J are TRBV11-2 and TRBJ2-7; D uncertain. The CDR3 region is CASSSNWGSYEQYF. Here the CDR3 DNA reads TGTGCCAGCAGTTCCAATTGGGGCTCCTACGAGCAGTACTTC.